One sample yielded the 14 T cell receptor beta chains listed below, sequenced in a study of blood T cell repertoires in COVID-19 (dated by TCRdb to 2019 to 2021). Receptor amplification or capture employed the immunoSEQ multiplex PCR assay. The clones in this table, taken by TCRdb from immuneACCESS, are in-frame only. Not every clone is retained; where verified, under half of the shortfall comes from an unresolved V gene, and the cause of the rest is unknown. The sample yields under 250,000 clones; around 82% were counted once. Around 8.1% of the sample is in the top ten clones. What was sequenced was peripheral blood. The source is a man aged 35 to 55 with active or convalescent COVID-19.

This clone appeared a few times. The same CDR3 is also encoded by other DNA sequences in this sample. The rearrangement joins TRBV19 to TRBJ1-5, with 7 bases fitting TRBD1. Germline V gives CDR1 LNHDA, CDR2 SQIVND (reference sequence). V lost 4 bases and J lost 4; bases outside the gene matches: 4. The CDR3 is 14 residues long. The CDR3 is CASSTRQGNQPQHF. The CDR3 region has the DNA TGTGCCAGTAGTACCCGACAGGGAAATCAGCCCCAGCATTTT.

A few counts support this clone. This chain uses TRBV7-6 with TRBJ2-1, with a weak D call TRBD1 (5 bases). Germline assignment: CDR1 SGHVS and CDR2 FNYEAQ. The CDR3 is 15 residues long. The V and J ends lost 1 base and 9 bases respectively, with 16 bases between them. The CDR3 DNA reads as TGTGCCAGCAGCTTAGGGTCTCTTTTAGGGGCTGAGCAGTTCTTC. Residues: CASSLGSLLGAEQFF.

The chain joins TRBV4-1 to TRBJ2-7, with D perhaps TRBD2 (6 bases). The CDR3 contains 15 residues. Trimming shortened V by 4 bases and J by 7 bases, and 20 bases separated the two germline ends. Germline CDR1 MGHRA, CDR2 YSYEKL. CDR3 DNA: TGCGCCAGCAGCCCAGGGACTCCCTTCCGGCCGGAGCAGTACTTC. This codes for CASSPGTPFRPEQYF.

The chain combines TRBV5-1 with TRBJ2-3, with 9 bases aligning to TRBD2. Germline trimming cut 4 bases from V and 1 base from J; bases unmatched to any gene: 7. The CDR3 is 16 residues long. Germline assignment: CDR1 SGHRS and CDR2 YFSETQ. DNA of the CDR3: TGCGCCAGCAGCCACCCACAGCGGGAGGGCACAGATACGCAGTATTTT. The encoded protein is CASSHPQREGTDTQYF. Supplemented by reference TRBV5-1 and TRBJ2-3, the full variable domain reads KAGVTQTPRYLIKTRGQQVTLSCSPISGHRSVSWYQQTPGQGLQFLFEYFSETQRNKGNFPGRFSGRQFSNSRSEMNVSTLELGDSALYLCASSHPQREGTDTQYFGPGTRLTVL.

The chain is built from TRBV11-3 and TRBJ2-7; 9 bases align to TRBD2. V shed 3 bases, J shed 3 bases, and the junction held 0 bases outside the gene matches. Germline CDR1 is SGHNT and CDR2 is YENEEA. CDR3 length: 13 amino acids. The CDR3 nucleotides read TGTGCCAGCAGCTTGCGGGAGGGCTACGAGCAGTACTTC. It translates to CASSLREGYEQYF.

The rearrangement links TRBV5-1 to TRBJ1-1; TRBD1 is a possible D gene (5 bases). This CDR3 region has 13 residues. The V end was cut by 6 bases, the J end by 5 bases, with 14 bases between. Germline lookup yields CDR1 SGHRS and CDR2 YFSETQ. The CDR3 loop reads CASTLAGGTEAFF. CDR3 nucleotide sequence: TGCGCCAGCACCCTTGCGGGGGGGACTGAAGCTTTCTTT.

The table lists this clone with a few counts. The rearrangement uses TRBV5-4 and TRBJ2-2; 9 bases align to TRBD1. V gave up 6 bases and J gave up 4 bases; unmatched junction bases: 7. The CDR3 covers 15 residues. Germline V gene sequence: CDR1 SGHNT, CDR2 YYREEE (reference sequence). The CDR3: CASNTGTGTTGELFF. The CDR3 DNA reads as TGTGCCAGCAATACCGGGACAGGGACCACCGGGGAGCTGTTTTTT.

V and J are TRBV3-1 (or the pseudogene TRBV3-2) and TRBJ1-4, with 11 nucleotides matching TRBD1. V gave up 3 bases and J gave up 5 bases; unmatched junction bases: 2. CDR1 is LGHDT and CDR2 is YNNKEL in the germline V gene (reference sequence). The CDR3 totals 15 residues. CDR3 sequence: CASSHGDRGNEKLFF. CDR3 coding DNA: TGTGCCAGCAGCCACGGGGACAGGGGGAATGAAAAACTGTTTTTT.

CDR3 sequence reads: CASSETTGGYTF. The CDR3 DNA sequence: TGTGCCAGCAGTGAAACGACAGGTGGCTACACCTTC. The V gene is TRBV6-1, the J gene TRBJ1-2; the D gene is possibly TRBD1 (6 bases). CDR1 is MNHNS and CDR2 is SASEGT in the germline V gene. Trimming took 2 bases from V and 7 from J, leaving 8 bases between them. The CDR3 extends over 12 amino acids.

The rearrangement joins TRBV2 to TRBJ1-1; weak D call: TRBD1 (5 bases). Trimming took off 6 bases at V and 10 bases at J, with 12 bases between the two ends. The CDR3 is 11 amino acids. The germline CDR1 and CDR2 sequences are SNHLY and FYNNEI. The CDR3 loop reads CASSGSGGAFF. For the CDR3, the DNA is TGTGCCAGCAGCGGGTCGGGGGGAGCTTTCTTT.

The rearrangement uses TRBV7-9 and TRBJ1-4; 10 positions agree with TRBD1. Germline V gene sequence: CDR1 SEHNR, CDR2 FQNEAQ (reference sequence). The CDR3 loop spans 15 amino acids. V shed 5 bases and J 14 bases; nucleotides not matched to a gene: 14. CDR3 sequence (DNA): TGTGCCAGCAGCCGTGGACAGGGGGGAGATCGAAGCCTGTTTTTT. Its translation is CASSRGQGGDRSLFF.

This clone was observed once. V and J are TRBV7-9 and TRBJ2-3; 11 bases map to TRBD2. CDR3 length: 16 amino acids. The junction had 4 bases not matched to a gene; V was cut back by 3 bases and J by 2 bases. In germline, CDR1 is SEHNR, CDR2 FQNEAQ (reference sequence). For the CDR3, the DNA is TGTGCCAGCAGCTTTGAACTAGCGGGGGCCACAGATACGCAGTATTTT. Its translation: CASSFELAGATDTQYF. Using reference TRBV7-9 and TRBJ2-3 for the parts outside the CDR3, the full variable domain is DTGVSQNPRHKITKRGQNVTFRCDPISEHNRLYWYRQTLGQGPEFLTYFQNEAQLEKSRLLSDRFSAERPKGSFSTLEIQRTEQGDSAMYLCASSFELAGATDTQYFGPGTRLTVL.

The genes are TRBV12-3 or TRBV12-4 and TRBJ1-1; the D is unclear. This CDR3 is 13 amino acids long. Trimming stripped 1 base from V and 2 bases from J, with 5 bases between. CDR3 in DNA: TGTGCCAGCAGTTTAGTGAGTAACACTGAAGCTTTCTTT. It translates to CASSLVSNTEAFF.

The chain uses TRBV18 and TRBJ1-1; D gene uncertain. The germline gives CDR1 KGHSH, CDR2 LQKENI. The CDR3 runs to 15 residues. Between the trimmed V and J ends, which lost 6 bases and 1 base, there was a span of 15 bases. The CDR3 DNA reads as TGTGCCAGCTCCCCCGTAGAGGGAGAGAACACTGAAGCTTTCTTT. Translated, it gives CASSPVEGENTEAFF.